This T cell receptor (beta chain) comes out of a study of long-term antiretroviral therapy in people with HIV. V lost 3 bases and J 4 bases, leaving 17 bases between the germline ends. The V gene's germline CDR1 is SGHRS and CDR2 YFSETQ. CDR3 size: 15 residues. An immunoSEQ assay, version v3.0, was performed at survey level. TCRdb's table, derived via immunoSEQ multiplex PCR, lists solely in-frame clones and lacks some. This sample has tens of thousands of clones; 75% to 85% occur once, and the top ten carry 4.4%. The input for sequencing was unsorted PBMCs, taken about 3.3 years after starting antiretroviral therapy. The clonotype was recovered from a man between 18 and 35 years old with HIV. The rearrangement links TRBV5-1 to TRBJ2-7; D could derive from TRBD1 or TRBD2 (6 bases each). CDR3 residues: CASSYLGGTQYEQYF. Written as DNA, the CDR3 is TGCGCCAGCAGCTACCTAGGCGGGACACAATACGAGCAGTACTTC.